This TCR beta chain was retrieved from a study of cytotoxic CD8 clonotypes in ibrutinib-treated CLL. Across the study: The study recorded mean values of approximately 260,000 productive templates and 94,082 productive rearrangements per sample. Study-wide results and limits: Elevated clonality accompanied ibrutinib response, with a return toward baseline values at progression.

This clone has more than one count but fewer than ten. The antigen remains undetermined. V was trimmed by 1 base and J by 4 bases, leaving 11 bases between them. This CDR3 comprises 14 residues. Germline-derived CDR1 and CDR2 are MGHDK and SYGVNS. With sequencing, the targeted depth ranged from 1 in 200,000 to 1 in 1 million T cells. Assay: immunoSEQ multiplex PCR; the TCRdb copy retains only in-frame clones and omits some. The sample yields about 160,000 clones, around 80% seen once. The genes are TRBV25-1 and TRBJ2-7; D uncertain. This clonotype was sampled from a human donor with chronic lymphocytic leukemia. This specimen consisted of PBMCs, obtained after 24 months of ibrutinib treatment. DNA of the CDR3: TGTGCCAGCAGTGAATCTGGCCCCAAGTACGAGCAGTACTTC. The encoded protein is CASSESGPKYEQYF.